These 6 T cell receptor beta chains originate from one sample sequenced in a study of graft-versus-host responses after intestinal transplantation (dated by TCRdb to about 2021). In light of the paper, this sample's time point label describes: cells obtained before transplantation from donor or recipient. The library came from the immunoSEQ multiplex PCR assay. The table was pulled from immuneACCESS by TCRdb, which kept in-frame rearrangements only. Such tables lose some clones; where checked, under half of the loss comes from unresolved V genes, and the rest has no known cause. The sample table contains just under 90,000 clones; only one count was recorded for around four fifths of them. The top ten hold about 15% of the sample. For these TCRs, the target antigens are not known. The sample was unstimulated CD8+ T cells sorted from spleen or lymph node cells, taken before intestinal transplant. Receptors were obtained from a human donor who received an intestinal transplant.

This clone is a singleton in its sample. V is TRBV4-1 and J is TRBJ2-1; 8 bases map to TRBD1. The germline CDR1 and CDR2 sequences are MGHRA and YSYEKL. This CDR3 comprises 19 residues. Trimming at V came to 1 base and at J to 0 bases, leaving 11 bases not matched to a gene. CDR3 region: CASSQVTGEASSSYNEQFF. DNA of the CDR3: TGCGCCAGCAGCCAAGTGACAGGGGAGGCCTCGAGCTCCTACAATGAGCAGTTCTTC.

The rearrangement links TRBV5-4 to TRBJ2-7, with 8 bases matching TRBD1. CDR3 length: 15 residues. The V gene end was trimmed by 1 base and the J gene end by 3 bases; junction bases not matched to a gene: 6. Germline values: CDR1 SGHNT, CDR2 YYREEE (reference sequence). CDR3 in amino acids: CASSLLQGDGYEQYF. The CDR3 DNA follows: TGTGCCAGCAGCTTGTTACAGGGGGATGGCTACGAGCAGTACTTC. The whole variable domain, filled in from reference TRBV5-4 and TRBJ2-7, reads ETGVTQSPTHLIKTRGQQVTLRCSSQSGHNTVSWYQQALGQGPQFIFQYYREEENGRGNFPPRFSGLQFPNYSSELNVNALELDDSALYLCASSLLQGDGYEQYFGPGTRLTVT.

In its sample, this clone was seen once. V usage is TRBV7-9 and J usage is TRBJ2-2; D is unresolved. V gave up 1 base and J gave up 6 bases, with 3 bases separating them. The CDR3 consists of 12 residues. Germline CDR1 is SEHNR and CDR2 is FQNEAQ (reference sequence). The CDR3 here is CASSLEAGELFF. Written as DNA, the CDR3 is TGTGCCAGCAGCTTAGAGGCCGGGGAGCTGTTTTTT.

In nucleotides, the CDR3 is TGTGCCAGCAGTTTAAGTGCGGGGGGCGGCTATGGCTACACCTTC. Its protein product is CASSLSAGGGYGYTF. This chain joins TRBV28 and TRBJ1-2; D is perhaps TRBD1 (6 bases). The CDR3 contains 15 residues. Trimming cost V 2 bases and J 4 bases, with 14 bases left between them. Germline V gene data show CDR1 as MDHEN and CDR2 as SYDVKM.

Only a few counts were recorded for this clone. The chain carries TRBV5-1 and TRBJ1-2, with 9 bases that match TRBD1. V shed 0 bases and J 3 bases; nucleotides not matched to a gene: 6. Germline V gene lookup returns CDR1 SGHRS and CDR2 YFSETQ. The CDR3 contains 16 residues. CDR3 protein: CASSLAPQGADYGYTF. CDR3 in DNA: TGCGCCAGCAGCTTGGCCCCACAGGGGGCCGACTATGGCTACACCTTC.

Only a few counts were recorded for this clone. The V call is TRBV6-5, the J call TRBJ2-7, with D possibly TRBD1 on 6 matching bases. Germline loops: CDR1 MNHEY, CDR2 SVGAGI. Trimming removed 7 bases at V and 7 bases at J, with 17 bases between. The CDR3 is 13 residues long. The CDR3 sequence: CASTHRETREQYF. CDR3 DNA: TGTGCCAGCACCCACAGGGAAACTCGGGAGCAGTACTTC.